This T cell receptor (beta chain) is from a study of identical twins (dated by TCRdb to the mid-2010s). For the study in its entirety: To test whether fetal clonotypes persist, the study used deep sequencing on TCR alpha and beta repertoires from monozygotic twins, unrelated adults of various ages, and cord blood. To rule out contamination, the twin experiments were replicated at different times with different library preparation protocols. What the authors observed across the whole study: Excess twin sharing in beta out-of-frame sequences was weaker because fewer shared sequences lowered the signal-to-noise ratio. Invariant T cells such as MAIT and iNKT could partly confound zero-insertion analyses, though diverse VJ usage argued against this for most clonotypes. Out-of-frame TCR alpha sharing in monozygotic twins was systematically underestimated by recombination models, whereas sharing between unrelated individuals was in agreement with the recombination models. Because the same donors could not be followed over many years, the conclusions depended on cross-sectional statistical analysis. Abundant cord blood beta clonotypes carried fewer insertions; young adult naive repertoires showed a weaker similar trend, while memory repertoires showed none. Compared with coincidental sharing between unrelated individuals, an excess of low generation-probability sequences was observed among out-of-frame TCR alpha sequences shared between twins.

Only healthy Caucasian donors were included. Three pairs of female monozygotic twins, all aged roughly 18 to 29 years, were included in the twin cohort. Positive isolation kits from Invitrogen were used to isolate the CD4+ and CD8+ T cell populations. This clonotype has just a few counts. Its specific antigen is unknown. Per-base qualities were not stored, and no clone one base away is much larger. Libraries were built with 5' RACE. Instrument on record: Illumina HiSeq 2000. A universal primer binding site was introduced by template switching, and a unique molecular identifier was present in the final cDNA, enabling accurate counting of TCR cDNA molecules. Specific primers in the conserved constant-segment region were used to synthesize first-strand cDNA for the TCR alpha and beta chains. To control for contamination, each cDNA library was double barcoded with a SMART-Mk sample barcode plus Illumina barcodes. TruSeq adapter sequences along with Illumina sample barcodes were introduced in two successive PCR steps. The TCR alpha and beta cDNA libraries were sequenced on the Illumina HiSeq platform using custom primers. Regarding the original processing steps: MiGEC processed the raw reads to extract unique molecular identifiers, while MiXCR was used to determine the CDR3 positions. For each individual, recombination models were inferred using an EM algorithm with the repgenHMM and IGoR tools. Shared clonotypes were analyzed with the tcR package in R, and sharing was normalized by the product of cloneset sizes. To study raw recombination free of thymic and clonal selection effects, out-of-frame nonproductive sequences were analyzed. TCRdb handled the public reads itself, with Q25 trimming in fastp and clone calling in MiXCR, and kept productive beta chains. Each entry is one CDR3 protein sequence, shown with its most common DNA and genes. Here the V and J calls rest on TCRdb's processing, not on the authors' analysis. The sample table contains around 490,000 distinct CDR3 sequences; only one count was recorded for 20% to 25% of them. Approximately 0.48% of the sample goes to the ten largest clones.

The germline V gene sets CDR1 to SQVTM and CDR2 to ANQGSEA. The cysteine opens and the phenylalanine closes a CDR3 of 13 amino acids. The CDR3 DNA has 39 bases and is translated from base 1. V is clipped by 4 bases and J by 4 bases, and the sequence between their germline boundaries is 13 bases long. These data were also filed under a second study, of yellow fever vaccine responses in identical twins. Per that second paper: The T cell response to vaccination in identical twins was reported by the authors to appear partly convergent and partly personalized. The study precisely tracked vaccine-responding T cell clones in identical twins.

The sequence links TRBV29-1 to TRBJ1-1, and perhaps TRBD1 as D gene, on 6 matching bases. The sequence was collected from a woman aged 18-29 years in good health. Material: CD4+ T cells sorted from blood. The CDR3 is CSVGGLGRTEAFF. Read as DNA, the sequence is TGCAGCGTTGGGGGGCTGGGGCGCACTGAAGCTTTCTTT.